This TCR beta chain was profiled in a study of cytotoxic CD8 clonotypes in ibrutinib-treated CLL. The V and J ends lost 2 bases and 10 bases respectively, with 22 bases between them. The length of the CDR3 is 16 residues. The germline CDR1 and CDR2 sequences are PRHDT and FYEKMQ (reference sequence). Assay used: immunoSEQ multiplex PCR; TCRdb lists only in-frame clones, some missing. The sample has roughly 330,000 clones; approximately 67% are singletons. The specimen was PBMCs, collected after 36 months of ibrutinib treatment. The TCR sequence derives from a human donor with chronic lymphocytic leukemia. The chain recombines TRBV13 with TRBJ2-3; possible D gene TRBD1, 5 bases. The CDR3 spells CASSLSTPTVGSAQYF. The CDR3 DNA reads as TGTGCCAGCAGCTTATCAACCCCGACAGTGGGATCGGCGCAGTATTTT.